Sequencing of this TCR beta chain was carried out in a study of chemoradiotherapy in HPV16-positive cancers. In the study overall: Candidate HPV-specific T-cell clones and common TCR motifs came from functional assays in a couple of HPV16-positive patients.

Germline V gives CDR1 SGHTA, CDR2 FQGNSA. V gave up 1 base and J gave up 4 bases, with 10 bases separating them. This CDR3 has 14 residues. This clone appeared once. Using immunoSEQ multiplex PCR, the repertoire was profiled, and TCRdb retains in-frame clones only, with some absent. The sample lists about a thousand clones; around 84% were seen once. Material: tumor tissue, obtained from a patient who underwent chemoradiotherapy. The sequence was obtained from a human donor with HPV-associated anogenital cancer. The V call is TRBV7-2, the J call TRBJ1-2; unclear D gene. CDR3 in DNA: TGTGCCAGCAGCTTAGACGGGATTACCTATGGCTACACCTTC. Its translation is CASSLDGITYGYTF. Full variable domain (missing parts from reference TRBV7-2 and TRBJ1-2): GAGVSQSPSNKVTEKGKDVELRCDPISGHTALYWYRQSLGQGLEFLIYFQGNSAPDKSGLPSDRFSAERTGGSVSTLTIQRTQQEDSAVYLCASSLDGITYGYTFGSGTRLTVV.